The next 5 T cell receptor beta chains were all read from a single sample in a study of CD8 T cells in Susac syndrome. Reverse transcription of about 0.5 to 1 ug RNA was performed with random hexamers. Using its own MiXCR run on the immunoSEQ multiplex PCR reads, TCRdb lists one record per CDR3 protein. Seen here are roughly 150,000 distinct CDR3 sequences, around 94% observed once, and the top ten hold about 0.089%. What was sequenced was CD4+ T cells from PBMCs. The source of these receptors is a human donor with multiple sclerosis.

The rearrangement uses TRBV21-1 and TRBJ2-7; the table gives TRBD1 as D, unverified against the DNA. TRBV21-1 is classified as a pseudogene. The CDR3 length is 16 residues. The CDR3, as DNA: TGTGCCAGCAGCAAAGCGGTCAGACAGGGCCCGTACGAGCAGTACTTC. Translated: CASSKAVRQGPYEQYF.

The chain carries TRBV30 and TRBJ1-1; 7 nucleotides match TRBD1. CDR1 is GTSNPN and CDR2 is SVGIG in the germline V gene (reference sequence). The junction had 8 bases not matched to a gene; V was cut back by 3 bases and J by 4 bases. CDR3 length: 14 amino acids. This chain's CDR3 is CAWRRTGYSTEAFF. CDR3 nucleotide sequence: TGTGCCTGGAGGAGGACAGGATACTCCACTGAAGCTTTCTTT.

This rearrangement joins TRBV30 to TRBJ1-1; D is unclear. The V and J ends lost 0 bases and 9 bases respectively, with 11 bases between them. Germline lookup yields CDR1 GTSNPN and CDR2 SVGIG (reference sequence). The CDR3 spans 12 residues. The CDR3, as DNA: TGTGCCTGGAGTGTTTCGGGTTTTAAAGCTTTCTTT. Amino acids: CAWSVSGFKAFF.

The chain combines TRBV7-2 with TRBJ2-5, with D perhaps TRBD2 (6 bases). Germline loops: CDR1 SGHTA, CDR2 FQGNSA. V lost 3 bases, J lost 2 bases, and 10 bases lay in between. This CDR3 is 14 amino acids long. The CDR3 loop reads CASSFPGRQETQYF. CDR3 sequence (DNA): TGTGCCAGCAGCTTTCCAGGGAGGCAAGAGACCCAGTACTTC.

V and J are TRBV14 and TRBJ2-1, with a weak D call TRBD1 (5 bases). This CDR3 comprises 13 residues. In germline, CDR1 is SGHDN, CDR2 FVKESK. V lost 5 bases to trimming and J lost 6 bases, with 11 bases between them. The CDR3 spells CASSAVRGNEQFF. DNA for the CDR3: TGTGCCAGCAGCGCCGTAAGGGGCAATGAGCAGTTCTTC.